This entry lists 5 T cell receptor beta chains sequenced from one sample in a study of neurological immune-mediated disorders. Each CDR3 protein is one row after TCRdb ran MiXCR on the 5' RACE reads. This table holds 110,000 or so distinct CDR3 sequences, more than 2.5% found once. What was sequenced was PBMCs. The receptors originated from a woman in her twenties or thirties with multiple sclerosis.

This clonotype was seen repeatedly, ten times or more. The CDR3 protein is CASSAGLEQFF. DNA for the CDR3: TGCGCCAGCAGCGCCGGGTTGGAGCAGTTCTTC. The chain uses TRBV5-1 and TRBJ2-1; D remains unclear. Germline V lookup: CDR1 SGHRS, CDR2 YFSETQ. The CDR3 has 11 residues. The V gene lost 4 bases and the J gene lost 10 bases, with 9 bases spanning the gap.

This clonotype was observed at least ten times. The V call is TRBV2, the J call TRBJ2-3; weak D call: TRBD1 (6 bases). Germline values: CDR1 SNHLY, CDR2 FYNNEI. This CDR3 spans 15 amino acids. Trimming removed 5 bases from V and 0 bases from J, with 12 bases in between. CDR3 DNA: TGTGCCAGCAGTCCACAGGGCCTTAGCACAGATACGCAGTATTTT. It encodes CASSPQGLSTDTQYF.

This clonotype was seen many times. The rearrangement links TRBV20-1 to TRBJ2-1; D unclear. With 3 bases removed from V and 5 bases from J, the gap between germline ends came to 8 bases. Germline V gene data show CDR1 as DFQATT and CDR2 as SNEGSKA (reference sequence). This CDR3 contains 12 residues. The CDR3 loop reads CSASLVDNEQFF. The CDR3 coding sequence is TGCAGTGCTAGCTTAGTGGACAATGAGCAGTTCTTC.

This clonotype has a count of ten or more. The chain links TRBV5-5 to TRBJ1-4; maybe TRBD1 (5 bases). The CDR3 has 15 residues. Germline V gene data show CDR1 as SGHKS and CDR2 as YYEKEE (reference sequence). Trimming removed 3 bases at V and 7 bases at J, with 16 bases between. CDR3 sequence: CASSSLGGMGEKLFF. Here the CDR3 DNA reads TGTGCCAGCAGCTCGCTTGGGGGGATGGGTGAAAAACTGTTTTTT.

This clonotype was counted ten times or more. The chain uses TRBV5-1 and TRBJ2-3; a weak D match, TRBD2 (5 bases). The V end lost 1 base, the J end lost 5 bases, and 17 bases lay between the germline ends. Germline CDR1 SGHRS, CDR2 YFSETQ. The CDR3 runs to 16 residues. The CDR3 sequence is CASSLLGGRKVDTQYF. The CDR3 nucleotides are TGCGCCAGCAGCTTGCTGGGCGGGCGGAAGGTAGATACGCAGTATTTT.